This TCR beta chain derives from a study of early T cells in non-severe SARS-CoV-2 infection. The overall study: Sequencing targeted bulk RNA from unsorted whole blood, leaving chains unpaired.

Study-level points and caveats: In VDJdb matching, anti-spike CD8 responses were favored while private and CD4 specificities went missing.

Unique molecular identifiers tagged individual cDNA molecules. One entry per CDR3 protein, called by TCRdb with MiXCR from the 5' RACE reads. The table shows tens of thousands of distinct CDR3 sequences, with 4.4% occurring only once. This clonotype was observed many times. Antigen: not known. The CDR3 is 16 amino acids. V was trimmed by 3 bases and J by 0 bases, leaving 9 bases between them. Germline CDR1 reads KGHSH; CDR2 reads LQKENI. Sequences were obtained from whole blood. The J gene is TRBJ2-6, the V gene TRBV18; D is possibly TRBD1 (5 bases). This receptor was obtained from an adult who was a healthcare worker with PCR-confirmed SARS-CoV-2 infection or an uninfected control (not recorded which). As DNA, the CDR3 is TGTGCCAGCTCACCCCAGGGAATCTCTGGGGCCAACGTCCTGACTTTC. It translates to CASSPQGISGANVLTF.